A selection of T cell receptor beta chains follows, all from one sample in a study of T cells of healthy individuals. TCRdb re-called the 5' RACE reads through MiXCR, storing one row per CDR3 protein. The data hold 45,000 to 60,000 distinct CDR3 sequences, with roughly 14% observed a single time. These receptors were taken from a human donor in good health. CDR3s include the opening cysteine and the closing phenylalanine or tryptophan. A D gene is named only where the DNA matches it firmly. Only part of the rows carry a size: once, few, many, or a class if the clone is expanded.

V gene: TRBV10-3
D gene: -
J gene: TRBJ2-5
clone size: many
CDR3 DNA: TGTGCCATCAGCCCCGTGGGGGGAGAAGAGACCCAGTACTTC
CDR3 protein: CAISPVGGEETQYF

V gene: TRBV5-6
D gene: TRBD2
J gene: TRBJ2-3
clone size: many
CDR3 DNA: TGTGCCAGCAGCTCCGGGGCGGGGGGGCCTTCAGATACGCAGTATTTT
CDR3 protein: CASSSGAGGPSDTQYF

V gene: TRBV7-2
D gene: -
J gene: TRBJ1-3
clone size: -
CDR3 DNA: TGTGCCAGCAGCTTAGAGGGGGTTGGAAACACCATATATTTT
CDR3 protein: CASSLEGVGNTIYF

V gene: TRBV12-3/TRBV12-4
D gene: -
J gene: TRBJ2-3
clone size: -
CDR3 DNA: TGTGCCAGCAGACCCCGTCGTGGCTCGGCAGATACGCAGTATTTT
CDR3 protein: CASRPRRGSADTQYF

V gene: TRBV7-9
D gene: TRBD1
J gene: TRBJ1-4
clone size: many
CDR3 DNA: TGTGCCAGCAGCTTATTGGCCGTGGGGAGGGGGCCAGTTGCAACTAATGAAAAACTGTTTTTT
CDR3 protein: CASSLLAVGRGPVATNEKLFF

V gene: TRBV6-2/TRBV6-3
D gene: TRBD1
J gene: TRBJ1-5
clone size: few
CDR3 DNA: TGTGCCAGCGGATTGGACAGGGGAGAAAGGGGACAGCCCCAGCATTTT
CDR3 protein: CASGLDRGERGQPQHF

V gene: TRBV10-3
D gene: -
J gene: TRBJ2-5
clone size: many
CDR3 DNA: TGTGCCATCAGTCGGTCGGCCGGCGAGCAAGAGACCCAGTACTTC
CDR3 protein: CAISRSAGEQETQYF

V gene: TRBV20-1
D gene: -
J gene: TRBJ2-7
clone size: -
CDR3 DNA: TGCAGTGCTGGAGAAGGGCAGGGCCGGGGCGAGCAGTACTTC
CDR3 protein: CSAGEGQGRGEQYF

V gene: TRBV29-1
D gene: -
J gene: TRBJ2-2
clone size: few
CDR3 DNA: TGCACCGTGACCGATAACGGGGAGCTGTTTTTT
CDR3 protein: CTVTDNGELFF

V gene: TRBV5-6
D gene: TRBD1
J gene: TRBJ2-7
clone size: few
CDR3 DNA: TGTGCCAGCAGCGGGACAGCCTACGAGCAGTACTTC
CDR3 protein: CASSGTAYEQYF

V gene: TRBV7-9
D gene: TRBD2
J gene: TRBJ2-3
clone size: many
CDR3 DNA: TGTGCCAGCAGCTTACTAGCGGGGGACACAGATACGCAGTATTTT
CDR3 protein: CASSLLAGDTDTQYF

V gene: TRBV6-1
D gene: -
J gene: TRBJ1-5
clone size: -
CDR3 DNA: TGTGCCAGCAGACCCCAAGGGAGTCAGCCCCAGCATTTT
CDR3 protein: CASRPQGSQPQHF

V gene: TRBV7-6
D gene: TRBD1
J gene: TRBJ2-5
clone size: -
CDR3 DNA: TGTGCCAGCAGCCGCATCTACAGGGACAGGGCCCAGTACTTC
CDR3 protein: CASSRIYRDRAQYF

V gene: TRBV5-6
D gene: -
J gene: TRBJ2-5
clone size: many
CDR3 DNA: TGTGCCAGCAGCTTGTTAGGACGAGGGCTCGAGACCCAGTACTTC
CDR3 protein: CASSLLGRGLETQYF

V gene: TRBV20-1
D gene: -
J gene: TRBJ1-3
clone size: many
CDR3 DNA: TGCAGTGCTCTTCGCCCCCACAGGGCCTCTGGAAACACCATATATTTT
CDR3 protein: CSALRPHRASGNTIYF

V gene: TRBV29-1
D gene: TRBD1
J gene: TRBJ2-7
clone size: many
CDR3 DNA: TGCAGCGTCTTCAAGGGACAGGGTACGCGAGGCGACGAGCAGTACTTC
CDR3 protein: CSVFKGQGTRGDEQYF

V gene: TRBV11-2
D gene: TRBD1
J gene: TRBJ2-6
clone size: -
CDR3 DNA: TGTGCCAGCAGCTCCGACAGGGCTGGGGCCAACGTCCTGACTTTC
CDR3 protein: CASSSDRAGANVLTF

V gene: TRBV29-1
D gene: TRBD2
J gene: TRBJ2-7
clone size: -
CDR3 DNA: TGCAGCGCTCGACTAGCGGGAATGGACGAGCAGTACTTC
CDR3 protein: CSARLAGMDEQYF

V gene: TRBV12-3/TRBV12-4
D gene: TRBD1
J gene: TRBJ1-2
clone size: many
CDR3 DNA: TGTGCCAGCAGACGACAGGGCGGGGGCTACACCTTC
CDR3 protein: CASRRQGGGYTF

V gene: TRBV5-1
D gene: TRBD1
J gene: TRBJ1-1
clone size: -
CDR3 DNA: TGCGCCAGCAGCTTGGACGGGACAGGAGTCACTGAAGCTTTCTTT
CDR3 protein: CASSLDGTGVTEAFF

V gene: TRBV14
D gene: -
J gene: TRBJ1-2
clone size: -
CDR3 DNA: TGTGCCAGCAGCCCTCATAAGGGAGGAACCTACTATGGCTACACCTTC
CDR3 protein: CASSPHKGGTYYGYTF

V gene: TRBV29-1
D gene: -
J gene: TRBJ1-1
clone size: many
CDR3 DNA: TGCAGCGTTGAAGTAGGCACTGAAGCTTTCTTT
CDR3 protein: CSVEVGTEAFF

V gene: TRBV5-8
D gene: -
J gene: TRBJ1-5
clone size: few
CDR3 DNA: TGTGCCAGCATCCAGGGACGGATTAGCAATCAGCCCCAGCATTTT
CDR3 protein: CASIQGRISNQPQHF

V gene: TRBV2
D gene: -
J gene: TRBJ2-5
clone size: -
CDR3 DNA: TGTGCCAGCAGTGAAAGTGTGTTAGCGCCTCAAGAGACCCAGTACTTC
CDR3 protein: CASSESVLAPQETQYF

V gene: TRBV6-1
D gene: -
J gene: TRBJ2-5
clone size: many
CDR3 DNA: TGTGCCAGCAGTGAAGGTCTTGTTCGCACACACAAAGAGACCCAGTACTTC
CDR3 protein: CASSEGLVRTHKETQYF

V gene: TRBV9
D gene: -
J gene: TRBJ2-3
clone size: few
CDR3 DNA: TGTGCCAGCAGCCTAGGGACCACAGATACGCAGTATTTT
CDR3 protein: CASSLGTTDTQYF

V gene: TRBV7-2
D gene: -
J gene: TRBJ2-2
clone size: many
CDR3 DNA: TGTGCCAGCAGCCCCTGGACGGTACCGCGGGAGCTGTTTTTT
CDR3 protein: CASSPWTVPRELFF

V gene: TRBV2
D gene: TRBD1
J gene: TRBJ2-2
clone size: many
CDR3 DNA: TGTGCCACACAACTCGACAGGGGTCCCGGCGGGGAGCTGTTTTTT
CDR3 protein: CATQLDRGPGGELFF

V gene: TRBV24-1
D gene: -
J gene: TRBJ2-1
clone size: many
CDR3 DNA: TGTGCCACCAGAAGCGACGGTCTTGAGCAGTTCTTC
CDR3 protein: CATRSDGLEQFF

V gene: TRBV10-3
D gene: TRBD1
J gene: TRBJ1-1
clone size: many
CDR3 DNA: TGTGCCATCAGGAGACAGGGGCAGACTGAAGCTTTCTTT
CDR3 protein: CAIRRQGQTEAFF

V gene: TRBV29-1
D gene: TRBD2
J gene: TRBJ2-3
clone size: many
CDR3 DNA: TGCAGCGTGAGATCCGCCAGCGGGAGGGCCTTGGATACGCAGTATTTT
CDR3 protein: CSVRSASGRALDTQYF

V gene: TRBV4-1
D gene: TRBD2
J gene: TRBJ2-5
clone size: many
CDR3 DNA: TGCGCCAGCAGCCACCCCGGACTAGCGGGGGGTCCGTATCAAGAGACCCAGTACTTC
CDR3 protein: CASSHPGLAGGPYQETQYF

V gene: TRBV29-1
D gene: -
J gene: TRBJ2-3
clone size: -
CDR3 DNA: TGCAGCGGTTCGGGACACCGAGGAGCGGATACGCAGTATTTT
CDR3 protein: CSGSGHRGADTQYF

V gene: TRBV27
D gene: TRBD1
J gene: TRBJ2-1
clone size: once
CDR3 DNA: TGTGCCAGCAGTTTCGCGACAGGGGCCCTCTACAATGAGCAGTTCTTC
CDR3 protein: CASSFATGALYNEQFF

V gene: TRBV9
D gene: TRBD2
J gene: TRBJ2-3
clone size: few
CDR3 DNA: TGTGCCAGCAGCCCCCTAGCGGGAGGGAGTCGCACAGATACGCAGTATTTT
CDR3 protein: CASSPLAGGSRTDTQYF

V gene: TRBV18
D gene: TRBD1
J gene: TRBJ1-6
clone size: -
CDR3 DNA: TGTGCCAGCTCACCCGGCACAGGGGATAATTCACCCCTCCACTTT
CDR3 protein: CASSPGTGDNSPLHF

V gene: TRBV12-3/TRBV12-4
D gene: TRBD1
J gene: TRBJ1-1
clone size: -
CDR3 DNA: TGTGCCAGCAGTTTAGCGCGGTCAGGGGGGGAAGCTTTCTTT
CDR3 protein: CASSLARSGGEAFF

V gene: TRBV6-5
D gene: -
J gene: TRBJ2-2
clone size: few
CDR3 DNA: TGTGCCAGCACCAAACCAGACACCGGGGAGCTGTTTTTT
CDR3 protein: CASTKPDTGELFF

V gene: TRBV4-2
D gene: -
J gene: TRBJ1-1
clone size: -
CDR3 DNA: TGTGCCAGCAGCCAAGAGGTGGCGGGGCGCAGAGCTTTCTTT
CDR3 protein: CASSQEVAGRRAFF

V gene: TRBV12-3/TRBV12-4
D gene: -
J gene: TRBJ2-1
clone size: few
CDR3 DNA: TGTGCCAGCAGTCCCCTAGTAGGGTACAATGAGCAGTTCTTC
CDR3 protein: CASSPLVGYNEQFF

V gene: TRBV4-3
D gene: -
J gene: TRBJ2-2
clone size: many
CDR3 DNA: TGCGCCAGCAGCCAAGAGACAGGTGTCACCGGGGAGCTGTTTTTT
CDR3 protein: CASSQETGVTGELFF

V gene: TRBV20-1
D gene: -
J gene: TRBJ1-1
clone size: few
CDR3 DNA: TGCAGTGCTAGTAATCGTGGGACTGAAGCTTTCTTT
CDR3 protein: CSASNRGTEAFF

V gene: TRBV21-1
D gene: -
J gene: TRBJ2-5
clone size: few
CDR3 DNA: TGTGCCAGCAGCCGCCTAGGGTACAGCCACACGGCCCAGTACTTC
CDR3 protein: CASSRLGYSHTAQYF

V gene: TRBV6-2/TRBV6-3
D gene: TRBD2
J gene: TRBJ2-1
clone size: many
CDR3 DNA: TGTGCCAGCAGGGATCATGGGGGGGCCTACAATGAGCAGTTCTTC
CDR3 protein: CASRDHGGAYNEQFF

V gene: TRBV2
D gene: -
J gene: TRBJ1-2
clone size: many
CDR3 DNA: TGTGCCAGCAGGGTAAACAGGGATGGCTACACCTTC
CDR3 protein: CASRVNRDGYTF

V gene: TRBV6-2/TRBV6-3
D gene: -
J gene: TRBJ2-5
clone size: few
CDR3 DNA: TGTGCCAGCAGGAAGACAGGCCGGGGAAAAGAGACCCAGTACTTC
CDR3 protein: CASRKTGRGKETQYF

V gene: TRBV6-6
D gene: -
J gene: TRBJ1-6
clone size: many
CDR3 DNA: TGTGCCAGCAGTTACGGCGGCTATAATTCACCCCTCCACTTT
CDR3 protein: CASSYGGYNSPLHF

V gene: TRBV20-1
D gene: TRBD2
J gene: TRBJ2-3
clone size: -
CDR3 DNA: TGCAGTGGGCTAGCGGGGACAGATACGCAGTATTTT
CDR3 protein: CSGLAGTDTQYF

V gene: TRBV7-2
D gene: -
J gene: TRBJ1-1
clone size: few
CDR3 DNA: TGTGCCAGCAGCGCGAGACAGTTGAACACTGAAGCTTTCTTT
CDR3 protein: CASSARQLNTEAFF

V gene: TRBV7-2
D gene: -
J gene: TRBJ2-3
clone size: -
CDR3 DNA: TGTGCCAGCAGCTTAGCCAGGCCAGATACGCAGTATTTT
CDR3 protein: CASSLARPDTQYF

V gene: TRBV2
D gene: TRBD1
J gene: TRBJ2-2
clone size: -
CDR3 DNA: TGTGCCAGCAGACCTATCACAGGGGGCACCGGGGAGCTGTTTTTT
CDR3 protein: CASRPITGGTGELFF

V gene: TRBV12-3/TRBV12-4
D gene: -
J gene: TRBJ1-5
clone size: few
CDR3 DNA: TGTGCCAGCAGTTTTTCCAGTCATAGCAATCAGCCCCAGCATTTT
CDR3 protein: CASSFSSHSNQPQHF

V gene: TRBV4-2
D gene: TRBD1
J gene: TRBJ1-6
clone size: -
CDR3 DNA: TGTGCCAGCAGCCAAGATAGGGACAGAGATAATTCACCCCTCCACTTT
CDR3 protein: CASSQDRDRDNSPLHF

V gene: TRBV12-3/TRBV12-4
D gene: -
J gene: TRBJ1-2
clone size: -
CDR3 DNA: TGTGCCAGCAGGGAGCGGAGGGGCTATGGCTACACCTTC
CDR3 protein: CASRERRGYGYTF

V gene: TRBV9
D gene: -
J gene: TRBJ2-2
clone size: few
CDR3 DNA: TGTGCCAGCAGCGTATTTGGCACCGGGGAGCTGTTTTTT
CDR3 protein: CASSVFGTGELFF

V gene: TRBV20-1
D gene: TRBD1
J gene: TRBJ2-5
clone size: once
CDR3 DNA: TGCAGTGCTAGAGATCGACAGGGGTTGGAGACCCAGTACTTC
CDR3 protein: CSARDRQGLETQYF